This T cell receptor beta chain stems from a study of blood T cell repertoires in COVID-19. Study-wide background: Whether acute or convalescent, the COVID-19 samples came from the United States, Italy and Spain. The analysed material was cDNA or gDNA that came from T cells, B-cell-depleted T cells, or PBMCs.

V lost 2 bases to trimming and J lost 6 bases, with 16 bases between them. This CDR3 spans 15 amino acids. Germline-derived CDR1 and CDR2 are MNHEY and SVGAGI. In the authors' methods: Using reference gene primer amplification, nucleated cell counts were estimated. TCRdb's copy holds only in-frame clones and misses some; the assay was immunoSEQ multiplex PCR. Clone size and V and J calls were adopted from that table, with D and trimming inferred from the DNA. In the table there are 410,000 or so clones, 70% to 90% of which are singletons. V and J are TRBV6-5 and TRBJ1-1; D uncertain. The sample was peripheral blood. This receptor was obtained from a woman aged 25-40 years with active or convalescent COVID-19. The CDR3 DNA follows: TGTGCCAGCAGTTACGCCGGGGTGGAGGTGGCTGAAGCTTTCTTT. This encodes CASSYAGVEVAEAFF.